This TCR beta chain was recovered during a study of post-analysis software for immune sequencing data. Across the whole study: Progressive-relapsing, secondary progressive and relapsing-remitting multiple sclerosis were among the disease courses included. Study-level results: Compared with controls, patients had more of about 5 TRBV segments, including TRBV5-6, TRBV5-1 and TRBV20-1. By F measure, strong co-clustering occurred among samples prepared in the same batch. Diversity measured as normalized Chao1 was significantly lower in multiple sclerosis patients than in controls.

Unique molecular identifiers had been added to the TCR beta cDNA libraries. With roughly 0.9 to 10 million T cells as the source, roughly 500,000 cDNA molecules resulted. TCRdb fed the PCR reads into MiXCR, producing one record per CDR3 protein. The table lists some 690,000 distinct CDR3 sequences, just under 30% of them singletons. Points on this clonotype: Its antigen is undetermined.

Germline V gene sequence: CDR1 SQVTM, CDR2 ANQGSEA. V lost 5 bases and J lost 6; bases outside the gene matches: 12. The CDR3 is made up of 15 amino acids. The TCR comes from a girl between 5 and 17 years old with multiple sclerosis. The sample was blood. The V call is TRBV29-1, the J call TRBJ2-1, with TRBD2 identical over 8 bases. DNA for the CDR3: TGCAGCGTTCGGGCCGGGACTAGAGGTCCCAATGAGCAGTTCTTC. Its protein is CSVRAGTRGPNEQFF.